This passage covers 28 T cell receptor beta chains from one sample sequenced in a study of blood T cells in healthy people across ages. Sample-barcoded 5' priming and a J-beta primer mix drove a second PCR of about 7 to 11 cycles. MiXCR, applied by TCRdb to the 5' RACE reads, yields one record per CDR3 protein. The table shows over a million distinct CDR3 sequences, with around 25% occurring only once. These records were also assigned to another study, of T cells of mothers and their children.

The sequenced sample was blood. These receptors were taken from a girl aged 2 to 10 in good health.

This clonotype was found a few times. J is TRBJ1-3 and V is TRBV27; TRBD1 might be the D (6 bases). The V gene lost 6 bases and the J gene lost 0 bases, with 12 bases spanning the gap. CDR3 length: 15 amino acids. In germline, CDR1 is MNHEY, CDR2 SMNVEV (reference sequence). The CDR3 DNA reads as TGTGCCAGCAGCTTACAGGGCCGCTCTGGAAACACCATATATTTT. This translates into CASSLQGRSGNTIYF.

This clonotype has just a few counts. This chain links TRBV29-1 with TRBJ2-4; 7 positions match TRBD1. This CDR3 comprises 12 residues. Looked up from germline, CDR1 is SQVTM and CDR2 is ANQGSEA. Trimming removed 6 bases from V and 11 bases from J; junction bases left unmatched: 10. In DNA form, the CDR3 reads TGCAGCGTGATACAGGGGCATGGGGTTCAGTACTTC. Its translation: CSVIQGHGVQYF.

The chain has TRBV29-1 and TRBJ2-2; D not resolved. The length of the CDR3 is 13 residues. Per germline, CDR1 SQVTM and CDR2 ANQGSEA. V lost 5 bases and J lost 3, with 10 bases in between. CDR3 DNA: TGCAGCGTTCAACCCGGAGACACCGGGGAGCTGTTTTTT. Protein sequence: CSVQPGDTGELFF.

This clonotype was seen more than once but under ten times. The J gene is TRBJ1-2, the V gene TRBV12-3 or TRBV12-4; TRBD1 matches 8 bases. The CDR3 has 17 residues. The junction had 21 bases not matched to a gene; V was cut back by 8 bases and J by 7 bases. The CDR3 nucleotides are TGTGCCAGCCGCCCGACGGGCAGGGGGCCTTATTCCCCTGGCTACACCTTC. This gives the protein CASRPTGRGPYSPGYTF.

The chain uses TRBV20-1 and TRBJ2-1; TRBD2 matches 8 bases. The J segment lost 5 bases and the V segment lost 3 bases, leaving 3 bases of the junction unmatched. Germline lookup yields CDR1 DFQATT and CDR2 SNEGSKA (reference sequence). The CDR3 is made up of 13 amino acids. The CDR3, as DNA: TGCAGTGCTAGCGGGAGGGCCCACAATGAGCAGTTCTTC. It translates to CSASGRAHNEQFF.

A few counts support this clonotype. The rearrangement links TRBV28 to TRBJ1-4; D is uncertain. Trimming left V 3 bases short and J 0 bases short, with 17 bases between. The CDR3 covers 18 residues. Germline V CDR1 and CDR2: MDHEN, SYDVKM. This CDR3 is CASSFRPLVSSTNEKLFF. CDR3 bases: TGTGCCAGCAGTTTTAGGCCACTTGTGAGTTCAACTAATGAAAAACTGTTTTTT.

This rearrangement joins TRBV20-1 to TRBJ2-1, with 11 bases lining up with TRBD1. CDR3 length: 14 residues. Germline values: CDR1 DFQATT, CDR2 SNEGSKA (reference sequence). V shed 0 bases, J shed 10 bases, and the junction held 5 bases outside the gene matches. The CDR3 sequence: CSARDRDRGWEQFF. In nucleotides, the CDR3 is TGCAGTGCTAGAGATAGGGACAGGGGGTGGGAGCAGTTCTTC.

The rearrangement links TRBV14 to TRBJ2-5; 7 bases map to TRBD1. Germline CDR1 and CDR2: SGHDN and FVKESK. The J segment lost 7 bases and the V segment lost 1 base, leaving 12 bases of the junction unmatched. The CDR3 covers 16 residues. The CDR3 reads CASSQVRGGSPATQYF. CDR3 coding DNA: TGTGCCAGCAGCCAAGTACGAGGGGGCTCCCCGGCGACCCAGTACTTC.

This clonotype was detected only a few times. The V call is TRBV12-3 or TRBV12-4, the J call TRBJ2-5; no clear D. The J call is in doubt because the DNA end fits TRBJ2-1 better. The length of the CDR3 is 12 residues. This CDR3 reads CASSFGRSEQFF. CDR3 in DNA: TGTGCCAGCAGTTTTGGCAGGTCTGAGCAGTTCTTC.

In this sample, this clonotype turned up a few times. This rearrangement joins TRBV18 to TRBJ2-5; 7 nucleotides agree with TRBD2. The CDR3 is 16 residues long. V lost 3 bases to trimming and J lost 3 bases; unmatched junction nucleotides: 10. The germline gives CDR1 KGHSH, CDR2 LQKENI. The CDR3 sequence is CASSPYRAGLKETQYF. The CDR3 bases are TGTGCCAGCTCACCGTACCGAGCGGGACTCAAAGAGACCCAGTACTTC.

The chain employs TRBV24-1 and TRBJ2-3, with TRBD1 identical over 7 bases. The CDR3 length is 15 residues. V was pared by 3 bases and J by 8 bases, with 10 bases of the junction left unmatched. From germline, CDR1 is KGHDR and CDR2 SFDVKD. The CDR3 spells CATSDPPQGEGTQYF. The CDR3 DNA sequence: TGTGCCACCAGTGATCCGCCCCAGGGGGAAGGTACGCAGTATTTT.

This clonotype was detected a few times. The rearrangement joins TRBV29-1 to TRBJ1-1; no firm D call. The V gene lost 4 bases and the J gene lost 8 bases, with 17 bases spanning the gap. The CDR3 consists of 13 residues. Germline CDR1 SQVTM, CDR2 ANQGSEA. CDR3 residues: CSVGGMWVSEAFF. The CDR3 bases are TGCAGCGTTGGAGGTATGTGGGTTTCCGAAGCTTTCTTT.

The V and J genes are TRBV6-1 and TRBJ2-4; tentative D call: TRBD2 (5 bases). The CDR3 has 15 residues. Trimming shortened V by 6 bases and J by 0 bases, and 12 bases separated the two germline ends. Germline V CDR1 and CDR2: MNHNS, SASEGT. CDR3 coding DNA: TGTGCCAGCAGCCGCGGGCTTCTAGCCAAAAACATTCAGTACTTC. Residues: CASSRGLLAKNIQYF.

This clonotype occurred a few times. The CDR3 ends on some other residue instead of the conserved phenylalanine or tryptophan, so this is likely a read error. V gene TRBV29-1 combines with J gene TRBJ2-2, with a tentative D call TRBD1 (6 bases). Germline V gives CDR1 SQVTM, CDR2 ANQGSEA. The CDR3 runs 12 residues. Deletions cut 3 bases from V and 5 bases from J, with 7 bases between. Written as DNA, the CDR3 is TGCAGCGTTGATAGGGGGACCGGGGAGCTGTTTTCT. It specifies CSVDRGTGELFS.

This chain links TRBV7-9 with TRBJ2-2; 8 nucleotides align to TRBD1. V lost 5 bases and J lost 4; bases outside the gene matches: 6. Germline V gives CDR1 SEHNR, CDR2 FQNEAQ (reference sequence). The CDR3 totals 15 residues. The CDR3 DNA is TGTGCCAGCAGCCGGACAGGGCATGGCACCGGGGAGCTGTTTTTT. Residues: CASSRTGHGTGELFF.

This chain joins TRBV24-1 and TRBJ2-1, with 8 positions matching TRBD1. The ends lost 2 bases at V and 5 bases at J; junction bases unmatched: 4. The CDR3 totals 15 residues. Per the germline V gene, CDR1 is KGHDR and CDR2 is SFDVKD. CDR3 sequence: CATSDYGQGNNEQFF. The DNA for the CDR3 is TGTGCCACCAGTGATTACGGACAGGGAAACAATGAGCAGTTCTTC.

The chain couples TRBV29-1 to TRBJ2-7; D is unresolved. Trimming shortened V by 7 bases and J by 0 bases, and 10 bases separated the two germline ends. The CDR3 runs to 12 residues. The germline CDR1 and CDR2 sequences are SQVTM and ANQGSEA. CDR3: CSAGRNSYEQYF. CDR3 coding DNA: TGCAGCGCCGGACGCAACTCCTACGAGCAGTACTTC.

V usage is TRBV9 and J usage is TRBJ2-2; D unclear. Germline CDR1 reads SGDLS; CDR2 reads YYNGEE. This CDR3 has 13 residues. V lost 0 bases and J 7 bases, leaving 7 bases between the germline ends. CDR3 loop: CASSVGRGGELFF. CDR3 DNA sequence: TGTGCCAGCAGCGTAGGTAGAGGCGGGGAGCTGTTTTTT. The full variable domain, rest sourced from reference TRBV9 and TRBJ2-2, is DSGVTQTPKHLITATGQRVTLRCSPRSGDLSVYWYQQSLDQGLQFLIQYYNGEERAKGNILERFSAQQFPDLHSELNLSSLELGDSALYFCASSVGRGGELFFGEGSRLTVL.

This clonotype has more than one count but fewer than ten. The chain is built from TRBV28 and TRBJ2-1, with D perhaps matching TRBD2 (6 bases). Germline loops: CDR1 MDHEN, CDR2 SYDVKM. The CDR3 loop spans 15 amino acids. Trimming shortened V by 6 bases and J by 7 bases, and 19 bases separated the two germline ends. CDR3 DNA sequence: TGTGCCAGCAGCCGCCCCGGGACTGTCAGAAATGAGCAGTTCTTC. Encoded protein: CASSRPGTVRNEQFF.

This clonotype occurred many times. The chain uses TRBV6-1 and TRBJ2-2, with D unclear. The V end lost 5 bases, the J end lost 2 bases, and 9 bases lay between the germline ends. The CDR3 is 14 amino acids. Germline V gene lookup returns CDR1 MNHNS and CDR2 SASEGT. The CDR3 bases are TGTGCCAGCAGTCCCCTCGGCAACACCGGGGAGCTGTTTTTT. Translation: CASSPLGNTGELFF.

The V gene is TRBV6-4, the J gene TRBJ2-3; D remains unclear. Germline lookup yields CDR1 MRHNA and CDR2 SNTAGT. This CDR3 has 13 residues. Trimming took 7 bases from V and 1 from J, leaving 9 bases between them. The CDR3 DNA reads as TGTGCCAGCAAGGCCGCAGGCACAGATACGCAGTATTTT. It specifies CASKAAGTDTQYF.

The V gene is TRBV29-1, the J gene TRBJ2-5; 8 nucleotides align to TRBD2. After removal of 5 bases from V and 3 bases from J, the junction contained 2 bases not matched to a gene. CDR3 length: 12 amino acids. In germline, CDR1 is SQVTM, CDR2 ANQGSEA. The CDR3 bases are TGCAGCGTTCGACTAGCGAAAGAGACCCAGTACTTC. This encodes CSVRLAKETQYF.

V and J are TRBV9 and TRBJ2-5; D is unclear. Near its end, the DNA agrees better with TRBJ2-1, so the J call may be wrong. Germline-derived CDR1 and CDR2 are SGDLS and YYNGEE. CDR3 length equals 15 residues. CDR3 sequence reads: CASSSTMSSYNEQFF. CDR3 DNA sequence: TGTGCCAGCAGCTCGACGATGAGCTCCTACAATGAGCAGTTCTTC.

For the CDR3, the DNA is TGCAGTGCTAGCAACCTAGCGGGAAGGGGGTACAATGAGCAGTTCTTC. Translation: CSASNLAGRGYNEQFF. The rearrangement joins TRBV20-1 to TRBJ2-1; TRBD2 agrees at 9 bases. The CDR3 consists of 16 residues. The V segment lost 3 bases and the J segment 4 bases; nucleotides outside the gene matches: 10. Germline lookup yields CDR1 DFQATT and CDR2 SNEGSKA (reference sequence).

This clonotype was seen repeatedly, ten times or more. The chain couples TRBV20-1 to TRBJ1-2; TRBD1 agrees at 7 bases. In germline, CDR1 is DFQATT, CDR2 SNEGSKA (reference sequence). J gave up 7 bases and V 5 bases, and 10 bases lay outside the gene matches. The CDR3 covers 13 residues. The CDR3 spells CSAGSGTASGYTF. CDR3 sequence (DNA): TGCAGTGCTGGATCCGGGACAGCGTCTGGCTACACCTTC.

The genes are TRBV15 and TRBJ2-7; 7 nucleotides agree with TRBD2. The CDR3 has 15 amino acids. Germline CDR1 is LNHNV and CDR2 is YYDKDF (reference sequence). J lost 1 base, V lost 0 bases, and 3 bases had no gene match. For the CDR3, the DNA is TGTGCCACCAGCAGAGATTTTAGCGGGTCCTACGAGCAGTACTTC. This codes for CATSRDFSGSYEQYF.

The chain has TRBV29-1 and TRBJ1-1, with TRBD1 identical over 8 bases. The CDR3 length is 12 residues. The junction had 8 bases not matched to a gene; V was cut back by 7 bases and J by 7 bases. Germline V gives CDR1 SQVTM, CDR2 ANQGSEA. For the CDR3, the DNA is TGCAGCGCTCGGACAGGGTTTGGTGAAGCTTTCTTT. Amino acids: CSARTGFGEAFF.

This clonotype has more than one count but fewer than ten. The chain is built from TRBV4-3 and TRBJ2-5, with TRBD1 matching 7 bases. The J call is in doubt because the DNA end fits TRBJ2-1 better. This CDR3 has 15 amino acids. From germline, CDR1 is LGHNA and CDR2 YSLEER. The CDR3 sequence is CASSQNRDSYNEQFF. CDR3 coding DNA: TGCGCCAGCAGCCAAAACCGGGACAGTTACAATGAGCAGTTCTTC.